The clone carrying this T cell receptor (beta chain) showed up just a few times. Germline V gives CDR1 SGDLS, CDR2 YYNGEE. This CDR3 contains 14 residues. V was clipped by 3 bases and J by 7 bases; unmatched bases: 4. These data are taken from a study of cytotoxic CD8 clonotypes in ibrutinib-treated CLL. Assay: immunoSEQ multiplex PCR; the TCRdb copy retains only in-frame clones and omits some. In the table there are over 150,000 clones, about 72% of which are singletons. This material consisted of PBMCs, taken after 24 months of ibrutinib treatment. The J gene is TRBJ1-4, the V gene TRBV9; 9 bases match TRBD1. The sequence was collected from a human donor with chronic lymphocytic leukemia. The CDR3 sequence: CASSAQGASEKLFF. CDR3 bases: TGTGCCAGCAGCGCACAGGGGGCAAGTGAAAAACTGTTTTTT.